This TCR beta chain was identified in a study of blood T cell repertoires in COVID-19 (dated by TCRdb to about 2020). Background on the whole study: The collaborator samples originated in the United States, Italy and Spain and spanned the acute and convalescent phases of COVID-19. The material from the prospective study consisted of cDNA or gDNA derived from T cells, B-cell-depleted T cells, or PBMCs. Subjects who had been exposed to COVID-19, were actively infected with it, or had recovered from it provided the deeply sampled blood TCRbeta repertoires that made up the dataset. The repertoires were made available in a free public database intended to serve as a resource for research on the immune response to SARS-CoV-2. Samples came from the ongoing ImmuneRACE study (first 160 participants) plus 1,254 subjects from 6 global collaborators. Nearly every sample came with metadata listing a de-identified subject ID, COVID-19 status, age in years and sex. Where available, HLA class I and class II types were taken from metadata supplied by the sample provider and were not determined by assay-based typing.

Comment on this clone: It has no known antigen specificity. No base-level quality is on record; no much larger clone is a single base apart.

The immunoSEQ Assay, a bias-controlled multiplex PCR, was used to amplify TCRbeta CDR3 regions from genomic DNA. The study's own analysis went as follows. Within the assay, amplification of reference gene primers was used to estimate how many nucleated cells each sample contained. To quantify the absolute abundance of each unique TCRbeta CDR3 rearrangement, sequence reads were collapsed and filtered. Productive Simpson clonality was computed per sample as the square root of Simpson's diversity index over productive rearrangements. TCRdb re-hosts the immuneACCESS table, in-frame sequences only. Its copies lack some clones; in the studies checked, an unresolved V gene accounts for under half of them, and the cause for the rest is not known. That table furnishes V, J and clone size, whereas the DNA furnished D and trimming. The sample records about 180,000 clones, around 83% of which are singletons. Less than 3.5% of the sample lies in the top ten.

Collaborating institutions collected whole blood in K2EDTA tubes following their own protocols. For TCRbeta analysis, collaborator samples were shipped as frozen whole blood, as isolated PBMCs, or as DNA extracted from either sample type. At the junction V is shortened by 2 bases and J by 5 bases, with 10 bases in between. The germline V gene (reference sequence) provides CDR1 GTSNPN and CDR2 SVGIG. The CDR3 sequence holds 13 residues, the cysteine and phenylalanine included. Only the CDR3 DNA is retained, 39 bases long and in frame from the first base. What the work shows at the level of the full study, not this receptor alone: Clinical and demographic metadata were provided uncurated, with the amount varying by source and participant.

Sequenced: peripheral blood. The rearrangement combines TRBV30 with TRBJ2-4; a weak D assignment points to TRBD1 (6 bases agree). This TCR derives from a woman aged 30 to 39 with active or convalescent COVID-19. The sequence in DNA is TGTGCCTGGAGTTCCGGGACACAAAACATTCAGTACTTC. This is translated as CAWSSGTQNIQYF.